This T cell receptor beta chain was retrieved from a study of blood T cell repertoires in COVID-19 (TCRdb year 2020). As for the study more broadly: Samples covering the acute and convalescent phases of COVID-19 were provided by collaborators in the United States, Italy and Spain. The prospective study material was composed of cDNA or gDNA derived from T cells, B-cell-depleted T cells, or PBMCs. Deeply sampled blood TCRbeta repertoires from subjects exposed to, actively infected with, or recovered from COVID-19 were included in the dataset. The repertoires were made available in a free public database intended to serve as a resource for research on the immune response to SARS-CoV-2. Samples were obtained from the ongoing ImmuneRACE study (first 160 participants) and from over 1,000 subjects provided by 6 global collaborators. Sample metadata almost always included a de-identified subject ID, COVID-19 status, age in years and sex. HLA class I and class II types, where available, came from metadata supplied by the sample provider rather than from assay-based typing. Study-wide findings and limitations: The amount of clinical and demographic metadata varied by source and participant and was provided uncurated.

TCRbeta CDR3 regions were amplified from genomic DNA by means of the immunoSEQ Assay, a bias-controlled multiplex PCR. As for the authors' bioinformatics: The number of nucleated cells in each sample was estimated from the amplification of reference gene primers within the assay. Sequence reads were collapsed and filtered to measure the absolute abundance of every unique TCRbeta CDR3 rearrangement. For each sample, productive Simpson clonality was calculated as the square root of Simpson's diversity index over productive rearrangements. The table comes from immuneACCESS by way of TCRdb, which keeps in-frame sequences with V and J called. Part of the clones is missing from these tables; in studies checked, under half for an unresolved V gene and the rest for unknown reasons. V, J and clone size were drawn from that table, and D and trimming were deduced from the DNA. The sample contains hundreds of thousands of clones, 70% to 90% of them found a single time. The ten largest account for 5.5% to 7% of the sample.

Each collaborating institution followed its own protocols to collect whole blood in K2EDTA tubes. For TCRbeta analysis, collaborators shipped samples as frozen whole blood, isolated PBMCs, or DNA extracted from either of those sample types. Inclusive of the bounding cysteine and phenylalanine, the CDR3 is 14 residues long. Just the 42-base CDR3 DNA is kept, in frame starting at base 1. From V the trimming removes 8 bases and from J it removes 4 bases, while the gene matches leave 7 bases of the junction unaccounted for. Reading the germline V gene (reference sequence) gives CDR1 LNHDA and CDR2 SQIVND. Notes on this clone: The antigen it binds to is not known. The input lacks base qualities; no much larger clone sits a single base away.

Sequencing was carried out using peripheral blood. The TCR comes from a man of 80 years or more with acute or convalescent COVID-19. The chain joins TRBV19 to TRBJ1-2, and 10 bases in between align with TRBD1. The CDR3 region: CASSRQGAAYGYTF. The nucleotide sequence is TGTGCCAGTTCTAGACAGGGGGCGGCCTATGGCTACACCTTC. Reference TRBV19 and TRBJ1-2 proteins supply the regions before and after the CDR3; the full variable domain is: DGGITQSPKYLFRKEGQNVTLSCEQNLNHDAMYWYRQDPGQGLRLIYYSQIVNDFQKGDIAEGYSVSREKKESFPLTVTSAQKNPTAFYLCASSRQGAAYGYTFGSGTRLTVV.